This TCR beta chain was sequenced in a study of blood T cell repertoires in COVID-19. The CDR3 sequence is 15 residues long. Germline V gene lookup returns CDR1 MNHEY and CDR2 SVGAGI. Trimming took 4 bases from V and 0 from J; bases not matched to a gene: 3. Sequencing used immunoSEQ multiplex PCR; TCRdb keeps in-frame clones, though not all of them. This sample has fewer than 250,000 clones, with roughly 90% found just once. The chain has TRBV6-5 and TRBJ2-3; TRBD2 agrees at 8 bases. The material sequenced was peripheral blood. The receptor comes from a woman aged 35 to 49 with acute or convalescent COVID-19. CDR3 in amino acids: CASSSTSDSTDTQYF. Here the CDR3 DNA reads TGTGCCAGCAGTTCGACTAGCGATAGCACAGATACGCAGTATTTT.